One sample yielded the 25 T cell receptor beta chains listed below, sequenced in a study of blood T cells in healthy people across ages. The authors ran a second PCR of about 7 to 12 cycles using a sample-barcoded 5' primer and a J-beta primer mix. TCRdb called the 5' RACE reads again in MiXCR, with one record for every CDR3 protein. The sample lists about 930,000 distinct CDR3 sequences; almost 30% were seen once. The sample was also linked to a second study, of T cells of mothers and their children.

Sequenced input: blood. These receptors were obtained from a woman aged 40 to 50 in good health.

A word on this clonotype: This may stem from a read error, because a much larger clone lies one nucleotide away. V usage is TRBV20-1 and J usage is TRBJ2-7, with D perhaps matching TRBD1 (6 bases). The V end lost 1 base, the J end lost 1 base, and 11 bases lay between the germline ends. Germline V CDR1 and CDR2: DFQATT, SNEGSKA (reference sequence). The CDR3 runs 14 residues. CDR3 DNA sequence: TGCAGTGCTAGAGGTGTAGACAGGTCCTACGAGCAGTACTTC. This sequence encodes CSARGVDRSYEQYF.

This clonotype appeared a few times. The V call is TRBV14, the J call TRBJ2-3; D is uncertain. The CDR3 covers 13 residues. Trimming took off 4 bases at V and 2 bases at J, with 7 bases between the two ends. Germline V lookup: CDR1 SGHDN, CDR2 FVKESK. This chain's CDR3 is CASSRRLTDTQYF. The DNA of the CDR3 is TGTGCCAGCAGCCGCCGACTCACAGATACGCAGTATTTT.

This rearrangement joins TRBV12-3 or TRBV12-4 to TRBJ1-2, with a weak D call TRBD1 (5 bases). The CDR3 consists of 16 residues. V was trimmed by 6 bases and J by 8 bases, leaving 25 bases between them. CDR3 loop: CASRTTGTSTLRGYTF. The DNA of the CDR3 is TGTGCCAGCAGAACAACCGGGACGTCGACCTTGAGAGGCTACACCTTC.

In its sample, this clonotype was seen a few times. The rearrangement joins TRBV12-3 or TRBV12-4 to TRBJ2-1; no firm D call. The V end lost 1 base, the J end lost 2 bases, and 6 bases lay between the germline ends. The CDR3 is 14 amino acids. The CDR3 loop reads CASSLDGPYNEQFF. CDR3 nucleotide sequence: TGTGCCAGCAGTTTAGACGGCCCCTACAATGAGCAGTTCTTC.

The rearrangement joins TRBV28 to TRBJ1-2; 9 nucleotides align to TRBD1. CDR3 size: 18 residues. V dropped 4 bases and J dropped 4; count of bases not matched to a gene: 16. Germline V CDR1 and CDR2: MDHEN, SYDVKM. This CDR3 reads CASSSGTGRGYIGYGYTF. In nucleotides, the CDR3 is TGTGCCAGCAGTTCGGGGACAGGGCGGGGATATATCGGCTATGGCTACACCTTC.

This clonotype showed up just a few times. V and J are TRBV28 and TRBJ1-1; D gene unclear. CDR1 is MDHEN and CDR2 is SYDVKM in the germline V gene. Between the trimmed V and J ends, which lost 6 bases and 6 bases, there was a span of 17 bases. The CDR3 loop spans 14 amino acids. CDR3 loop: CASSPRRGGSEAFF. The CDR3, as DNA: TGTGCCAGCAGCCCCCGTCGGGGAGGGTCTGAAGCTTTCTTT.

J is TRBJ2-7 and V is TRBV28; D possibly corresponds to TRBD1 (6 bases). Trimming cost V 2 bases and J 5 bases, with 25 bases left between them. Germline V gene lookup returns CDR1 MDHEN and CDR2 SYDVKM. The CDR3 sequence is 18 residues long. CDR3 loop: CASSLIIGGIPPFDEQYF. Written as DNA, the CDR3 is TGTGCCAGCAGTTTAATAATAGGGGGAATCCCTCCTTTCGACGAGCAGTACTTC.

The chain links TRBV6-5 to TRBJ2-3; D remains ambiguous. V gave up 6 bases and J gave up 7 bases, with 11 bases separating them. Per germline, CDR1 MNHEY and CDR2 SVGAGI. CDR3 length equals 12 residues. The CDR3 DNA follows: TGTGCCAGCAGCCAAAATCTCCATACGCAGTATTTT. Protein: CASSQNLHTQYF.

About this clonotype: One base away lies a much larger clone, so this may be a sequencing read error. This chain uses TRBV7-2 with TRBJ1-5; maybe TRBD1 (5 bases). V lost 4 bases, J lost 5 bases, and 12 bases lay in between. Germline V CDR1 and CDR2: SGHTA, FQGNSA. The CDR3 consists of 14 residues. This CDR3 is CASSSRGGHQPQHF. The CDR3 DNA reads as TGTGCCAGCAGCTCCCGCGGGGGTCATCAGCCCCAGCATTTT.

In this sample, this clonotype turned up many times. The CDR3 sequence: CSARGTYQETQYF. Here the CDR3 DNA reads TGCAGTGCTAGAGGGACCTACCAAGAGACCCAGTACTTC. The rearrangement links TRBV20-1 to TRBJ2-5; D remains unclear. V lost 1 base to trimming and J lost 0 bases, with 6 bases between them. Germline V lookup: CDR1 DFQATT, CDR2 SNEGSKA (reference sequence). This CDR3 comprises 13 residues.

Ten or more counts support this clonotype. The chain combines TRBV20-1 with TRBJ2-1; 8 nucleotides agree with TRBD1. Germline V lookup: CDR1 DFQATT, CDR2 SNEGSKA (reference sequence). The CDR3 spans 13 residues. The junction had 4 bases not matched to a gene; V was cut back by 6 bases and J by 3 bases. The CDR3 sequence is CSAPGQVYNEQFF. The DNA for the CDR3 is TGCAGTGCCCCGGGACAGGTCTACAATGAGCAGTTCTTC.

This clonotype was detected ten times or more. The chain links TRBV6-5 to TRBJ2-7, with 7 bases identical to TRBD1. The CDR3 extends over 14 amino acids. Losses at the gene ends were 0 bases for V and 1 base for J; bases not matched to a gene: 0. Germline loops: CDR1 MNHEY, CDR2 SVGAGI. CDR3 residues: CASSYSDRSYEQYF. DNA of the CDR3: TGTGCCAGCAGTTACTCGGACAGGTCCTACGAGCAGTACTTC.

V and J are TRBV28 and TRBJ1-2, with D possibly matching TRBD1 (5 bases). V gave up 4 bases and J gave up 2 bases, with 17 bases separating them. Per germline, CDR1 MDHEN and CDR2 SYDVKM. The CDR3 extends over 16 amino acids. CDR3: CASSSPRQDTNYGYTF. The DNA for the CDR3 is TGTGCCAGCAGTTCCCCTCGGCAGGACACCAACTATGGCTACACCTTC.

The CDR3 DNA reads TGTGCCATCAGTGAGCCCACGCGACCCCGGATCTCCACAGATACGCAGTATTTT. As protein: CAISEPTRPRISTDTQYF. J is TRBJ2-3 and V is TRBV10-3, with no clear D. Germline V gene data show CDR1 as ENHRY and CDR2 as SYGVKD. Trimming took off 2 bases at V and 2 bases at J, with 20 bases between the two ends. The CDR3 contains 18 residues.

This chain uses TRBV6-2 or TRBV6-3 with TRBJ2-7; 12 bases are a match to TRBD1. This CDR3 contains 14 residues. The V and J ends lost 6 bases and 2 bases, in that order; junction bases with no gene match: 2. Germline lookup yields CDR1 MNHEY and CDR2 SVGEGT. This chain's CDR3 is CASRWDRGPYEQYF. CDR3 bases: TGTGCCAGCAGATGGGACAGGGGGCCCTACGAGCAGTACTTC.

This chain joins TRBV2 and TRBJ2-3; 13 bases agree with TRBD2. V lost 4 bases to trimming and J lost 4 bases; unmatched junction nucleotides: 5. Germline V gives CDR1 SNHLY, CDR2 FYNNEI. The CDR3 runs 16 residues. CDR3 sequence (DNA): TGTGCCAGCAGTGCCCTACTAGCGGGAGGGGCAGATACGCAGTATTTT. It is translated as CASSALLAGGADTQYF.

This clonotype was seen repeatedly, ten times or more. This chain links TRBV3-1 with TRBJ2-1; TRBD2 matches 9 bases. V lost 1 base to trimming and J lost 12 bases; unmatched junction nucleotides: 1. From germline, CDR1 is LGHDT and CDR2 YNNKEL (reference sequence). The CDR3 runs to 12 residues. The CDR3 DNA reads as TGTGCCAGCAGCCAAGGCGGGGGGGGGCAGTTCTTC. This gives the protein CASSQGGGGQFF.

This clonotype has more than one count but fewer than ten. The CDR3 DNA reads as TGTGCCAGCAGTTACGACAGCCCTAATTCACCCCTCCACTTT. Protein: CASSYDSPNSPLHF. The chain joins TRBV6-5 to TRBJ1-6; TRBD1 is a possible D gene (5 bases). Deletions cut 2 bases from V and 6 bases from J, with 8 bases between. There are 14 residues in the CDR3. Germline V gene sequence: CDR1 MNHEY, CDR2 SVGAGI.

Ten or more counts support this clonotype. The CDR3 reads CSVSRMGLNYEQYF. CDR3 coding DNA: TGCAGCGTTTCCCGGATGGGGCTAAACTACGAGCAGTACTTC. The chain combines TRBV29-1 with TRBJ2-7, with D possibly matching TRBD1 (5 bases). CDR1 is SQVTM, CDR2 ANQGSEA, per germline. V lost 5 bases and J 3 bases, leaving 17 bases between the germline ends. The CDR3 loop spans 14 amino acids.

This clonotype showed up just a few times. The chain has TRBV20-1 and TRBJ2-5; D unclear. The V gene lost 3 bases and the J gene lost 5 bases, with 4 bases spanning the gap. This CDR3 is 10 amino acids long. CDR1 is DFQATT, CDR2 SNEGSKA, per germline (reference sequence). The CDR3 coding sequence is TGCAGTGCTAGGTTTGAGACCCAGTACTTC. It encodes CSARFETQYF.

This clonotype showed up just a few times. J is TRBJ1-1 and V is TRBV7-2; possible D gene TRBD1, 5 bases. Germline V gene data show CDR1 as SGHTA and CDR2 as FQGNSA. Trimming took 10 bases from V and 7 from J, leaving 25 bases between them. This CDR3 has 15 residues. The CDR3 sequence: CATTSQIHGASEAFF. The CDR3 region has the DNA TGTGCCACTACCTCGCAGATCCACGGGGCCAGTGAAGCTTTCTTT. Supplemented by reference TRBV7-2 and TRBJ1-1, the full variable domain reads GAGVSQSPSNKVTEKGKDVELRCDPISGHTALYWYRQSLGQGLEFLIYFQGNSAPDKSGLPSDRFSAERTGGSVSTLTIQRTQQEDSAVYLCATTSQIHGASEAFFGQGTRLTVV.

The rearrangement links TRBV5-8 to TRBJ1-5, with 7 nucleotides matching TRBD1. This CDR3 spans 14 amino acids. With 4 bases clipped from V and 5 bases from J, the junction kept 6 bases outside the gene matches. Germline V gene lookup returns CDR1 SGHTS and CDR2 YDEGEE. CDR3 coding DNA: TGTGCCAGCAGCCCAGGACAGGCTGATCAGCCCCAGCATTTT. Residues: CASSPGQADQPQHF.

This clonotype was seen a few times. CDR3 DNA: TGCGCCAGCAGCGAAGGGACAGGGGGCTACGAGCAGTACTTC. This gives the protein CASSEGTGGYEQYF. This chain connects TRBV5-1 to TRBJ2-7; 11 bases align to TRBD1. This CDR3 is 14 amino acids long. J lost 3 bases, V lost 4 bases, and 3 bases had no gene match. Germline V CDR1 and CDR2: SGHRS, YFSETQ.

The table lists this clonotype with many counts. The CDR3 sequence: CASSLTETYEQYF. For the CDR3, the DNA is TGCGCCAGCAGCCTGACGGAGACCTACGAGCAGTACTTC. This rearrangement joins TRBV4-1 to TRBJ2-7; D unclear. With 4 bases removed from V and 2 bases from J, the gap between germline ends came to 9 bases. Germline loops: CDR1 MGHRA, CDR2 YSYEKL. CDR3 length equals 13 residues.

The rearrangement joins TRBV3-1 to TRBJ2-1, with TRBD2 matching 10 bases. The CDR3 spans 19 residues. Germline CDR1 LGHDT, CDR2 YNNKEL (reference sequence). V shed 6 bases and J 2 bases; nucleotides not matched to a gene: 16. The CDR3 DNA follows: TGTGCCAGCAGGAAGGTATGGAGCGGGGGGGCCGGAACCTACAATGAGCAGTTCTTC. Its translation is CASRKVWSGGAGTYNEQFF.